The next 25 T cell receptor beta chains were all read from a single sample in a study of T cell responses to AZD1222 COVID-19 vaccine. TCRdb's copy holds only in-frame clones and misses some; the assay was immunoSEQ multiplex PCR. Of about 100,000 clones listed, 90% are singletons. The starting material was peripheral blood, obtained on day 0 of AZD1222 vaccination. These receptors all stem from an adult in good health.

The chain links TRBV2 to TRBJ2-2; D is undetermined. Trimming removed 2 bases at V and 1 base at J, with 8 bases between. The CDR3 is 15 amino acids. From germline, CDR1 is SNHLY and CDR2 FYNNEI. CDR3 region: CASSEFTGNTGELFF. For the CDR3, the DNA is TGTGCCAGCAGTGAATTCACGGGGAACACCGGGGAGCTGTTTTTT.

The chain uses TRBV28 and TRBJ1-3; 10 bases fit TRBD1. Germline lookup yields CDR1 MDHEN and CDR2 SYDVKM. V lost 4 bases and J lost 1; bases outside the gene matches: 13. The CDR3 spans 19 residues. In nucleotides, the CDR3 is TGTGCCAGCAGTTCCCCTCGACAGGGGGCAAATAGGTCTGGAAACACCATATATTTT. Translating it yields CASSSPRQGANRSGNTIYF.

This clone has more than one count but fewer than ten. V usage is TRBV19 and J usage is TRBJ1-2; 9 nucleotides line up with TRBD1. Unmatched junction bases numbered 12, after V lost 8 bases and J lost 8 bases. The CDR3 has 14 residues. The germline V gene has CDR1 LNHDA and CDR2 SQIVND (reference sequence). The CDR3: CASALSGTGKGYTF. As DNA, the CDR3 is TGTGCCAGTGCTCTTTCCGGGACAGGGAAAGGCTACACCTTC.

The V call is TRBV24-1, the J call TRBJ1-6; no firm D call. Trimming stripped 3 bases from V and 8 bases from J, with 13 bases between. The CDR3 totals 15 residues. CDR1 is KGHDR, CDR2 SFDVKD, per germline. DNA for the CDR3: TGTGCCACCAGTGATCCCTCGACGGGAGATTCACCCCTCCACTTT. Translation: CATSDPSTGDSPLHF.

This rearrangement joins TRBV25-1 to TRBJ1-5; D remains unclear. With 7 bases removed from V and 0 bases from J, the gap between germline ends came to 13 bases. This CDR3 is built from 15 residues. CDR1 MGHDK and CDR2 SYGVNS come from the germline V gene. The CDR3 reads CASTSGGYSNQPQHF. For the CDR3, the DNA is TGTGCCAGCACCTCTGGAGGGTATAGCAATCAGCCCCAGCATTTT.

The J gene is TRBJ2-1, the V gene TRBV10-3; tentative D call: TRBD1 (6 bases). Germline lookup yields CDR1 ENHRY and CDR2 SYGVKD. CDR3 length equals 13 residues. As DNA, the CDR3 is TGTGCTTCTAACTCAGCAGGGGACAATGAGCAGTTCTTC. Translated: CASNSAGDNEQFF.

The chain combines TRBV28 with TRBJ1-5; D unresolved. This CDR3 is built from 15 residues. V lost 2 bases to trimming and J lost 0 bases, with 8 bases between them. Per the germline V gene, CDR1 is MDHEN and CDR2 is SYDVKM. The CDR3 DNA reads as TGTGCCAGCAGTTTAGCAGGATATAGCAATCAGCCCCAGCATTTT. It codes for CASSLAGYSNQPQHF.

The chain employs TRBV19 and TRBJ1-1; no clear D gene. The CDR3 has 14 amino acids. The V gene's germline CDR1 is LNHDA and CDR2 SQIVND (reference sequence). V lost 5 bases, J lost 1 base, and 11 bases lay in between. This chain's CDR3 is CASSALVGNTEAFF. CDR3 nucleotides: TGTGCCAGTAGTGCCTTGGTGGGGAACACTGAAGCTTTCTTT.

The chain carries TRBV5-5 and TRBJ2-3; TRBD2 agrees at 8 bases. The CDR3 totals 17 residues. The V gene end was trimmed by 0 bases and the J gene end by 3 bases; junction bases not matched to a gene: 9. Germline V gene data show CDR1 as SGHKS and CDR2 as YYEKEE (reference sequence). Here the CDR3 DNA reads TGTGCCAGCAGCTTGGCGGCTCTAGCGGGCGGGACAGATACGCAGTATTTT. Protein product: CASSLAALAGGTDTQYF.

This clone was seen just once. The chain carries TRBV7-6 and TRBJ1-3, with D maybe TRBD1 (6 bases). This CDR3 is 15 amino acids long. V lost 1 base and J 4 bases, leaving 11 bases between the germline ends. Germline CDR1 SGHVS, CDR2 FNYEAQ. The CDR3: CASSLVTGRGNTIYF. In DNA form, the CDR3 reads TGTGCCAGCAGCTTAGTGACAGGAAGAGGAAACACCATATATTTT.

Only a few counts were recorded for this clone. J is TRBJ1-6 and V is TRBV27; no clear D gene. CDR3 length: 15 amino acids. V dropped 3 bases and J dropped 7 bases, with 13 bases sitting between them. Germline CDR1 is MNHEY and CDR2 is SMNVEV (reference sequence). The CDR3: CASSFGPRRNSPLHF. The DNA of the CDR3 is TGTGCCAGCAGTTTTGGACCCCGGCGCAATTCACCCCTCCACTTT.

This sequence joins TRBV30 and TRBJ1-4; D not certain. V was clipped by 0 bases and J by 5 bases, with 7 bases between them. Germline CDR1 and CDR2: GTSNPN and SVGIG (reference sequence). This CDR3 comprises 13 residues. The CDR3 region is CAWSVVINEKLFF. In nucleotides, the CDR3 is TGTGCCTGGAGTGTTGTCATAAATGAAAAACTGTTTTTT.

The J gene is TRBJ2-1, the V gene TRBV5-5; 10 nucleotides match TRBD1. This CDR3 has 16 residues. Germline-derived CDR1 and CDR2 are SGHKS and YYEKEE (reference sequence). Losses at the gene ends were 4 bases for V and 9 bases for J; bases not matched to a gene: 13. The CDR3 is CASSPLGQGVGGEQFF. For the CDR3, the DNA is TGTGCCAGCAGCCCGCTAGGACAGGGGGTAGGAGGTGAGCAGTTCTTC. Using reference TRBV5-5 and TRBJ2-1 for the parts outside the CDR3, the full variable domain is DAGVTQSPTHLIKTRGQQVTLRCSPISGHKSVSWYQQVLGQGPQFIFQYYEKEERGRGNFPDRFSARQFPNYSSELNVNALLLGDSALYLCASSPLGQGVGGEQFFGPGTRLTVL.

The chain joins TRBV6-5 to TRBJ1-6; D possibly corresponds to TRBD1 (5 bases). Germline V CDR1 and CDR2: MNHEY, SVGAGI. This CDR3 comprises 14 residues. Trimming left V 6 bases short and J 9 bases short, with 15 bases between. The CDR3 is CASRGGRRGSPLHF. The CDR3 coding sequence is TGTGCCAGCAGGGGGGGACGAAGGGGTTCACCCCTCCACTTT.

This chain uses TRBV5-4 with TRBJ1-2, with D perhaps TRBD1 (6 bases). Germline CDR1 and CDR2: SGHNT and YYREEE (reference sequence). Deletions cut 0 bases from V and 2 bases from J, with 8 bases between. CDR3 size: 14 residues. The CDR3 region has the DNA TGTGCCAGCAGCTTGGTAGGACAGAACTATGGCTACACCTTC. Its protein product is CASSLVGQNYGYTF.

The chain couples TRBV7-2 to TRBJ1-3; 7 positions agree with TRBD1. Germline lookup yields CDR1 SGHTA and CDR2 FQGNSA. With 3 bases clipped from V and 2 bases from J, the junction kept 4 bases outside the gene matches. This CDR3 is 15 amino acids long. The CDR3 reads CASSFRTGPGNTIYF. Written as DNA, the CDR3 is TGTGCCAGCAGCTTTAGGACAGGCCCTGGAAACACCATATATTTT.

The V gene is TRBV5-1, the J gene TRBJ2-5; 8 nucleotides line up with TRBD1. The CDR3 totals 15 residues. Per germline, CDR1 SGHRS and CDR2 YFSETQ. The V segment lost 4 bases and the J segment 0 bases; nucleotides outside the gene matches: 5. CDR3 sequence (DNA): TGCGCCAGCAGCCTTTGGACAGGGAACCAAGAGACCCAGTACTTC. Protein: CASSLWTGNQETQYF.

CDR3 DNA: TGTGCCACCAGCAGAGACGGACAGGGACATAATTCACCCCTCCACTTT. Its translation: CATSRDGQGHNSPLHF. The chain is built from TRBV15 and TRBJ1-6; TRBD1 agrees at 8 bases. The CDR3 runs 16 residues. Trimming cost V 0 bases and J 5 bases; bases outside gene matches: 3. Germline values: CDR1 LNHNV, CDR2 YYDKDF (reference sequence).

The rearrangement links TRBV5-4 to TRBJ1-3; 7 bases line up with TRBD1. This CDR3 has 14 residues. CDR1 is SGHNT, CDR2 YYREEE, per germline (reference sequence). Trimming at V came to 2 bases and at J to 4 bases, leaving 3 bases not matched to a gene. The CDR3 loop is CASSFDRAGNTIYF. CDR3 coding DNA: TGTGCCAGCAGCTTCGACAGGGCAGGAAACACCATATATTTT. The full variable domain, completed using reference TRBV5-4 and TRBJ1-3, is ETGVTQSPTHLIKTRGQQVTLRCSSQSGHNTVSWYQQALGQGPQFIFQYYREEENGRGNFPPRFSGLQFPNYSSELNVNALELDDSALYLCASSFDRAGNTIYFGEGSWLTVV.

This chain connects TRBV19 to TRBJ1-2; D unclear. Between the trimmed V and J ends, which lost 6 bases and 3 bases, there was a span of 17 bases. The CDR3 totals 15 residues. CDR1 LNHDA and CDR2 SQIVND come from the germline V gene (reference sequence). CDR3 DNA: TGTGCCAGTAGGCCCCCGGCTCCTCAATACTATGGCTACACCTTC. Translation gives CASRPPAPQYYGYTF.

This rearrangement joins TRBV6-6 to TRBJ2-7; D assignment may be TRBD1 or TRBD2 (5 bases each). The CDR3 is made up of 13 amino acids. CDR1 is MNHNY, CDR2 SVGAGI, per germline (reference sequence). V lost 6 bases, J lost 3 bases, and 12 bases lay in between. The CDR3 protein is CASRTGANYEQYF. CDR3 nucleotides: TGTGCCAGCAGAACCGGGGCCAACTACGAGCAGTACTTC.

The chain joins TRBV27 to TRBJ1-6; 8 bases are shared with TRBD1. Germline loops: CDR1 MNHEY, CDR2 SMNVEV (reference sequence). V was pared by 10 bases and J by 5 bases, with 7 bases of the junction left unmatched. The CDR3 has 14 amino acids. The CDR3 DNA reads TGTGCCACCAGGACAGGGATCGATAATTCACCCCTCCACTTT. This translates into CATRTGIDNSPLHF.

The chain has TRBV11-1 and TRBJ1-2; TRBD1 is a possible D gene (5 bases). CDR1 and CDR2 (germline): SGHAT, FQDESV (reference sequence). With 5 bases removed from V and 2 bases from J, the gap between germline ends came to 12 bases. The length of the CDR3 is 14 residues. For the CDR3, the DNA is TGTGCCAGCAGCCCCTCATCAGGGAACTATGGCTACACCTTC. It yields the protein CASSPSSGNYGYTF. The whole variable domain, remainder taken from reference TRBV11-1 and TRBJ1-2, is EAEVAQSPRYKITEKSQAVAFWCDPISGHATLYWYRQILGQGPELLVQFQDESVVDDSQLPKDRFSAERLKGVDSTLKIQPAELGDSAMYLCASSPSSGNYGYTFGSGTRLTVV.

CDR3 nucleotides: TGTGCCAGCAGCTGGGTCAGGGGTGACTATGGCTACACCTTC. This codes for CASSWVRGDYGYTF. The chain carries TRBV5-6 and TRBJ1-2; perhaps TRBD1 as D (6 bases). The CDR3 is 14 residues long. The V end was cut by 3 bases, the J end by 3 bases, with 12 bases between. Looked up from germline, CDR1 is SGHDT and CDR2 is YYEEEE.

This chain links TRBV25-1 with TRBJ1-1, with D unresolved. CDR3 size: 13 residues. Germline V lookup: CDR1 MGHDK, CDR2 SYGVNS. V dropped 7 bases and J dropped 1 base, with 10 bases sitting between them. CDR3 bases: TGTGCCAGCACGTCCGGCGGGAACACTGAAGCTTTCTTT. It encodes CASTSGGNTEAFF.